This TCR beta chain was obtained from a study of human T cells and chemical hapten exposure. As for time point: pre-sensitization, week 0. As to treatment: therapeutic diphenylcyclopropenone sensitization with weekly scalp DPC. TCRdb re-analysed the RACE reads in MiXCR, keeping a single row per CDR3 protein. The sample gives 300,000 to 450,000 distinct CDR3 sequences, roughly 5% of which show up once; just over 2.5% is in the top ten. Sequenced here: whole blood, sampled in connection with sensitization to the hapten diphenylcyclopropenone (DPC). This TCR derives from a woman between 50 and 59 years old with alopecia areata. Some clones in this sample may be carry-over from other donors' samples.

CDR3 loop: CSARRSSGNTIYF. CDR3 DNA: TGCAGTGCTCGTCGGAGCTCTGGAAACACCATATATTTT. The rearrangement links TRBV20-1 to TRBJ1-3; D ambiguous. Germline V gene sequence: CDR1 DFQATT, CDR2 SNEGSKA (reference sequence). The CDR3 consists of 13 residues. Trimming stripped 5 bases from V and 0 bases from J, with 8 bases between.